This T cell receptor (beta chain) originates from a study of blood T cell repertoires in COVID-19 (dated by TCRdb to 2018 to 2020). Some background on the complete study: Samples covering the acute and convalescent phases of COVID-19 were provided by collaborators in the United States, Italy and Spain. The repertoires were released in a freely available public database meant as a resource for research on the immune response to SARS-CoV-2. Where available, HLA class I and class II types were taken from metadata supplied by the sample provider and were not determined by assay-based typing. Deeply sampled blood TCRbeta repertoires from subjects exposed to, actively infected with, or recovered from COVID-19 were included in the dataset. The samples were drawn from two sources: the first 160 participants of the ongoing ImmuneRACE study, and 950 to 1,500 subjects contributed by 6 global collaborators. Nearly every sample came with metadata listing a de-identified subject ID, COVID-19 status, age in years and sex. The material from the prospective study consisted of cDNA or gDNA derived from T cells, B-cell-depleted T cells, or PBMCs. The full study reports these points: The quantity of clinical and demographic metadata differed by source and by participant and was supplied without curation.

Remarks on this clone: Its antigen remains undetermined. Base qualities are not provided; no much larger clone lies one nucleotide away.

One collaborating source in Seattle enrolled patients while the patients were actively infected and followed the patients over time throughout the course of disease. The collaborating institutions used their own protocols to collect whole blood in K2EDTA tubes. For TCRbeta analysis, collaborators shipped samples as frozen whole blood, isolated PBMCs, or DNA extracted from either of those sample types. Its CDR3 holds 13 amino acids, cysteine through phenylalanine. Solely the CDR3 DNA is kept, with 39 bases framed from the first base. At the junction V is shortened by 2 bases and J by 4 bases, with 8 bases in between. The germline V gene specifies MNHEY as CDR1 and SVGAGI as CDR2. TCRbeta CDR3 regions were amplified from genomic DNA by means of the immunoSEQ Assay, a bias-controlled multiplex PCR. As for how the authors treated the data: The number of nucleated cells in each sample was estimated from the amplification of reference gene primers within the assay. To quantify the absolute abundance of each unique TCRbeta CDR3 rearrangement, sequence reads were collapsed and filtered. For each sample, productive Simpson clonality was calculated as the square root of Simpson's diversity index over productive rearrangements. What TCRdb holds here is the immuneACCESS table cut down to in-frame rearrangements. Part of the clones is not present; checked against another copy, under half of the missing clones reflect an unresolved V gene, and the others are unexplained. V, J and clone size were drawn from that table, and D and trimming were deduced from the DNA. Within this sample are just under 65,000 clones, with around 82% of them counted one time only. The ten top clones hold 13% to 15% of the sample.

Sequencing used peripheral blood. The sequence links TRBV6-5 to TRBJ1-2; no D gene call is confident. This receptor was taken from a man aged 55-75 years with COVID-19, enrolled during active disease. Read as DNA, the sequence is TGTGCCAGCAGTTACGGTCGGAGCTATGGCTACACCTTC. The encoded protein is CASSYGRSYGYTF.